The sequence of this TCR beta chain was determined in a study of tumor and adjacent non-tumor tissue in lung cancer. The template was RNA from unsorted bulk tissue. Germline lookup yields CDR1 SGHNT and CDR2 YYREEE (reference sequence). The CDR3 spans 15 residues. TCRbeta libraries were built with three rounds of nested PCR, modified from ARM-PCR. TCRdb re-called the multiplex PCR reads through MiXCR, storing one row per CDR3 protein. The table has roughly 70,000 distinct CDR3 sequences, roughly 73% seen once. To note about this clonotype: One end of the junction does not line up with germline, which may come from a read error.

The V gene is TRBV5-4, the J gene TRBJ2-2, with D perhaps TRBD1 or TRBD2 (5 bases each). The sequencing sample was made of lung tumor tissue. The sequence derives from a man in his sixties with non-small cell lung cancer. DNA for the CDR3: TGTACCAGCAGCTTCGCAAGGGGCGGGTCCGGCGAGCTGTTTTTT. Protein product: CTSSFARGGSGELFF.